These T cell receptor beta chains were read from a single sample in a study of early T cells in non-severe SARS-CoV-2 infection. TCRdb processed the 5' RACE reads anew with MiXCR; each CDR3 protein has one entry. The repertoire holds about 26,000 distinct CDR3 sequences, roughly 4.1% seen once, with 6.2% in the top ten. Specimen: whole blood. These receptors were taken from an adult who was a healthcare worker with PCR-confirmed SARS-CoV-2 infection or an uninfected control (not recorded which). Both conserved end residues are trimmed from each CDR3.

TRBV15	ATSLPGMSNEQF
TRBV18	ASSPIGLAGTNEQF
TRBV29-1	SVDGGARGPDTQY
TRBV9	ASSVGAEAGNIQY
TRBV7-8	ASSREISTDTQY
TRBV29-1	SVAGGYSNQPQH
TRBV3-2	ASSPRVTGLATNTGELF
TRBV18	ASSQGNQPQH
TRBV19	ASSMGRTNEKLF
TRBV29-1	SVVRVTEAF
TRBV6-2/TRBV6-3	ASARRETRVGEQY
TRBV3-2	ASSQSYGNTGELF
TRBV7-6	ASSRGLYNEQF
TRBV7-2	ASSRMGLAEHTQY
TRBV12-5	ASGLTGVSYNEQF
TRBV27	ASSEDRAREQY
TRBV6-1	ASSDPQGSEPSYEQY
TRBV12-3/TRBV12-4	ASSRPRARGSGELF
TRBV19	ASRQNNQPQH
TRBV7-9	ASSLALPTDTQY
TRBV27	ASSAQLRAYEQY
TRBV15	ATGIVAGNTIY
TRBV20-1	SASSWDTRENTEAF
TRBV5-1	ASSPGSPYEQY
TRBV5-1	ASSYTDVYGYT
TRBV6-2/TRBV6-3	ASRWTSGRANEQF
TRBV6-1	ASNPEGVLNQPQH
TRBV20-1	SASSLAGGVKETQY
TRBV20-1	SALGQGSSYEQY
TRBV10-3	AISDPGLNTGELF
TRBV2	ASRLAGGDYNEQF
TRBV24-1	ATSDLNEQF
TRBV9	ASSVGTSGRGSYEQY
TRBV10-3	AISETGAADTQY
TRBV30	ACYGARTLREQF
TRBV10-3	AISESGGGREYQF
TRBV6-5	ASNLAGVYEQY
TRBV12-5	ASGWTSHYAGELF
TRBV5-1	ASSLDAGDFYNEQF
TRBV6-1	ASSQNPRQETQY
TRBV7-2	ASSFYYEQY
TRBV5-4	ASSLTKGFNNEQF
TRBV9	ASSVGAGVAETQY
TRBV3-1	ASSFSSGTREF
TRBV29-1	SPVLRDRPGELF
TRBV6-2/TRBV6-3	ASRGPGQIQETQY
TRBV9	ASSADTGGAWDTQY